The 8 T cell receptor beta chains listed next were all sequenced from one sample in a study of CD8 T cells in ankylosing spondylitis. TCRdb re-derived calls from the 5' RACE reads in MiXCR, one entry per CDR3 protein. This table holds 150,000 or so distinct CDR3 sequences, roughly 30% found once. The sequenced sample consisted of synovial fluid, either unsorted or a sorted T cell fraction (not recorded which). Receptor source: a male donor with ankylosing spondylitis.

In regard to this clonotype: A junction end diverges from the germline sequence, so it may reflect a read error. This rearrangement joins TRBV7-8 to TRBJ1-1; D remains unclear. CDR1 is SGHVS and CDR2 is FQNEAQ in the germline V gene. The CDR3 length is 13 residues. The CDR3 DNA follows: TGTGCCAGCAGCTTAGCGGAGAACTCTGAAGCTTTCTTT. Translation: CASSLAENSEAFF.

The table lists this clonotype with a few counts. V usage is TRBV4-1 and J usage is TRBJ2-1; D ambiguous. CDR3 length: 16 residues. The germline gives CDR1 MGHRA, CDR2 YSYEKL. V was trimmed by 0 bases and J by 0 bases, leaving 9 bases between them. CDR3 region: CASSQDGRNSYNEQFF. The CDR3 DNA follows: TGCGCCAGCAGCCAAGATGGCCGGAACTCCTACAATGAGCAGTTCTTC.

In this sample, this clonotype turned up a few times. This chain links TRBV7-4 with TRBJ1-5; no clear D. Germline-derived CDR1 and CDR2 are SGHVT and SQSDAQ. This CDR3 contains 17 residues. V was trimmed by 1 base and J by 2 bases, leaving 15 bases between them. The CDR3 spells CASSLGVGSGCNQPQHF. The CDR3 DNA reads TGTGCCAGCAGCTTAGGAGTGGGGTCCGGGTGCAATCAGCCCCAGCATTTT.

The CDR3, as DNA: TGTGCCAGCAGCTTAGGGGGGGGACCATACAATGAGCAGTTCTTC. It yields the protein CASSLGGGPYNEQFF. The rearrangement joins TRBV11-2 to TRBJ2-1; TRBD2 agrees at 7 bases. The length of the CDR3 is 15 residues. The J segment lost 4 bases and the V segment lost 1 base, leaving 4 bases of the junction unmatched. CDR1 and CDR2 from the germline V gene are SGHAT and FQNNGV.

The CDR3: CASSLGLTSGGNEQFF. The DNA of the CDR3 is TGCGCCAGCAGCTTGGGGCTTACTAGCGGGGGGAATGAGCAGTTCTTC. The J gene is TRBJ2-1, the V gene TRBV5-1; 12 bases map to TRBD2. The CDR3 extends over 16 amino acids. With 0 bases clipped from V and 7 bases from J, the junction kept 5 bases outside the gene matches. Germline loops: CDR1 SGHRS, CDR2 YFSETQ.

For the CDR3, the DNA is TGTGCCAGCAGTCCCCGGACAGGGGGCTCTTCTGAAAAACTGTTTTTT. Protein sequence: CASSPRTGGSSEKLFF. The genes are TRBV28 and TRBJ1-4, with TRBD1 matching over 11 bases. The CDR3 contains 16 residues. CDR1 and CDR2 (germline): MDHEN, SYDVKM. V was clipped by 5 bases and J by 7 bases; unmatched bases: 9.

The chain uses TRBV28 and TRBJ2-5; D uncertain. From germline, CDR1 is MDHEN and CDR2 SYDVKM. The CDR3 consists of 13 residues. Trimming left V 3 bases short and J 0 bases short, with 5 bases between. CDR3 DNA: TGTGCCAGCAGTTTGAGCCACCAAGAGACCCAGTACTTC. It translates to CASSLSHQETQYF.

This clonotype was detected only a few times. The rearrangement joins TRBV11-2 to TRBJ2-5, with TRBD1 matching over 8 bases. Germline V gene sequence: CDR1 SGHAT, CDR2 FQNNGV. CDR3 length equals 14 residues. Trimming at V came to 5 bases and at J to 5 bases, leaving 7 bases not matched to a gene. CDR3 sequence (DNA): TGTGCCAGCAGCCACGACAGGGGTATTGAGACCCAGTACTTC. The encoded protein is CASSHDRGIETQYF.